Listed here are 24 T cell receptor beta chains from one sample, sequenced in a study of T-cell memory formation after mild COVID-19. TCRdb redid the calling of the 5' RACE reads with MiXCR, one entry per CDR3 protein. The sample holds roughly 580,000 distinct CDR3 sequences, 18% seen once. The sequencing sample was made of PBMCs or a T cell subset sorted from them (not recorded which). Receptors were obtained from an adult woman who had mild COVID-19 (a few samples of this study predate the infection). Cell type and time point are not known.

This clonotype was counted only a few times. The V gene is TRBV15, the J gene TRBJ1-1; D not certain. CDR3 length: 14 residues. The germline V gene has CDR1 LNHNV and CDR2 YYDKDF (reference sequence). Trimming pared 5 bases from V and 13 bases from J, leaving 23 bases between. CDR3 DNA: TGTGCCACCAGCGAGAGCCCGGGTCGGCCGATGGATTTCTTT. Protein sequence: CATSESPGRPMDFF. The variable domain in full, completed from reference TRBV15 and TRBJ1-1, reads DAMVIQNPRYQVTQFGKPVTLSCSQTLNHNVMYWYQQKSSQAPKLLFHYYDKDFNNEADTPDNFQSRRPNTSFCFLDIRSPGLGDTAMYLCATSESPGRPMDFFGQGTRLTVV.

This clonotype was seen more than once but under ten times. The chain uses TRBV15 and TRBJ2-5, with 10 bases identical to TRBD2. The ends lost 9 bases at V and 4 bases at J; junction bases unmatched: 8. CDR3 length: 14 residues. Germline V gives CDR1 LNHNV, CDR2 YYDKDF (reference sequence). The CDR3 protein is CATAERGGPETQYF. As DNA, the CDR3 is TGTGCCACAGCCGAGCGGGGGGGCCCAGAGACCCAGTACTTC.

This clonotype was observed a few times. This chain connects TRBV11-2 to TRBJ2-1; D perhaps matches TRBD1 (5 bases). Trimming stripped 2 bases from V and 7 bases from J, with 15 bases between. The CDR3 is made up of 15 amino acids. The germline CDR1 and CDR2 sequences are SGHAT and FQNNGV. CDR3 in amino acids: CASSLFVPGRNEQFF. The CDR3, as DNA: TGTGCCAGCAGCTTATTCGTCCCAGGGCGAAATGAGCAGTTCTTC. The full variable domain, in which reference TRBV11-2 and TRBJ2-1 provide the parts outside the CDR3, is EAGVAQSPRYKIIEKRQSVAFWCNPISGHATLYWYQQILGQGPKLLIQFQNNGVVDDSQLPKDRFSAERLKGVDSTLKIQPAKLEDSAVYLCASSLFVPGRNEQFFGPGTRLTVL.

The sample holds a few counts of this clonotype. CDR3 nucleotides: TGCGCCAGCAGCTTACTAGCGGGAGACACCGGGGAGCTGTTTTTT. It encodes CASSLLAGDTGELFF. V gene TRBV5-1 combines with J gene TRBJ2-2, with 11 bases aligning to TRBD2. Germline V lookup: CDR1 SGHRS, CDR2 YFSETQ. The CDR3 is made up of 15 amino acids. With 2 bases clipped from V and 3 bases from J, the junction kept 0 bases outside the gene matches.

This clonotype was counted between two and nine times. The chain has TRBV2 and TRBJ1-4; D may be TRBD1 (5 bases). CDR3 size: 16 residues. The V end was cut by 2 bases, the J end by 7 bases, with 17 bases between. Germline V gene lookup returns CDR1 SNHLY and CDR2 FYNNEI. The CDR3 protein is CASSEFARKRGEKLFF. CDR3 DNA sequence: TGTGCCAGCAGTGAATTCGCGAGAAAGAGGGGTGAAAAACTGTTTTTT.

The chain couples TRBV10-3 to TRBJ2-7; 13 bases agree with TRBD2. The CDR3 length is 16 residues. V shed 4 bases, J shed 5 bases, and the junction held 8 bases outside the gene matches. Looked up from germline, CDR1 is ENHRY and CDR2 is SYGVKD. The CDR3 DNA sequence: TGTGCCATCAGTGGCGCCGGGACTAGCGGGAACAACGAGCAGTACTTC. It is translated as CAISGAGTSGNNEQYF.

The chain is built from TRBV5-1 and TRBJ1-1, with TRBD1 matching 7 bases. CDR3 length: 13 residues. The V gene end was trimmed by 0 bases and the J gene end by 7 bases; junction bases not matched to a gene: 3. CDR1 is SGHRS and CDR2 is YFSETQ in the germline V gene. In DNA form, the CDR3 reads TGCGCCAGCAGCTTGGCGACAGGGTTTGAAGCTTTCTTT. Its protein is CASSLATGFEAFF.

The V gene is TRBV12-3 or TRBV12-4, the J gene TRBJ1-2; no reliable D call. V lost 0 bases to trimming and J lost 0 bases, with 11 bases between them. The CDR3 consists of 16 residues. CDR3 loop: CASSLAAAETNYGYTF. CDR3 nucleotides: TGTGCCAGCAGTTTAGCGGCGGCCGAGACTAACTATGGCTACACCTTC.

The CDR3 spells CASSKRVAGVKTYEQYF. CDR3 in DNA: TGTGCCAGCAGCAAGAGGGTAGCGGGAGTTAAAACCTACGAGCAGTACTTC. This chain uses TRBV27 with TRBJ2-7, with 9 bases identical to TRBD2. Per germline, CDR1 MNHEY and CDR2 SMNVEV (reference sequence). The ends lost 6 bases at V and 2 bases at J; junction bases unmatched: 14. CDR3 size: 17 residues.

The V gene is TRBV12-3 or TRBV12-4, the J gene TRBJ2-1; 10 bases are shared with TRBD1. CDR3 length: 16 residues. Trimming removed 4 bases from V and 6 bases from J; junction bases left unmatched: 9. This CDR3 is CASSSRDRGRSNEQFF. As DNA, the CDR3 is TGTGCCAGCAGTTCTAGGGACAGGGGAAGGAGCAATGAGCAGTTCTTC.

This clonotype was observed a few times. The V call is TRBV12-3 or TRBV12-4, the J call TRBJ2-2; perhaps TRBD2 as D (6 bases). The CDR3 has 16 amino acids. Between the trimmed V and J ends, which lost 4 bases and 0 bases, there was a span of 12 bases. CDR3 residues: CASSSRGFANTGELFF. CDR3 in DNA: TGTGCCAGCAGTTCGCGGGGATTCGCGAACACCGGGGAGCTGTTTTTT.

The rearrangement uses TRBV3-1 and TRBJ2-7; TRBD2 agrees at 7 bases. This CDR3 region has 15 residues. The germline gives CDR1 LGHDT, CDR2 YNNKEL (reference sequence). V lost 7 bases, J lost 5 bases, and 14 bases stayed unmatched. The CDR3 is CASTSGRGRTHEQYF. As DNA, the CDR3 is TGTGCCAGCACCTCGGGTCGCGGGAGAACCCACGAGCAGTACTTC.

This sequence joins TRBV2 and TRBJ2-7; 10 positions match TRBD2. This CDR3 spans 17 amino acids. Unmatched junction bases numbered 13, after V lost 4 bases and J lost 4 bases. Looked up from germline, CDR1 is SNHLY and CDR2 is FYNNEI. The CDR3 reads CASSGPLGSGRAYEQYF. In DNA form, the CDR3 reads TGTGCCAGCAGTGGACCCCTTGGAAGCGGGAGGGCATACGAGCAGTACTTC.

This clonotype was detected only a few times. The chain links TRBV4-1 to TRBJ2-1; D not resolved. The germline CDR1 and CDR2 sequences are MGHRA and YSYEKL. The CDR3 totals 16 residues. With 4 bases removed from V and 0 bases from J, the gap between germline ends came to 13 bases. CDR3 in amino acids: CASSRASAGSYNEQFF. The DNA of the CDR3 is TGCGCCAGCAGCCGGGCCTCGGCAGGCTCCTACAATGAGCAGTTCTTC.

This chain joins TRBV29-1 and TRBJ2-3; a weak D match, TRBD1 (6 bases). V was pared by 4 bases and J by 0 bases, with 11 bases between. This CDR3 spans 14 amino acids. From germline, CDR1 is SQVTM and CDR2 ANQGSEA. CDR3 residues: CSVVVGASTDTQYF. In DNA form, the CDR3 reads TGCAGCGTTGTAGTGGGGGCTAGCACAGATACGCAGTATTTT.

The chain couples TRBV4-1 to TRBJ2-6; a possible D gene is TRBD1 (5 bases). The germline V and J ends were trimmed by 3 bases and 0 bases, with 9 bases remaining between them. CDR1 and CDR2 from the germline V gene are MGHRA and YSYEKL. This CDR3 spans 16 amino acids. CDR3 bases: TGCGCCAGCAGCCACCTACAGGTCTCTGGGGCCAACGTCCTGACTTTC. This sequence encodes CASSHLQVSGANVLTF.

This clonotype was picked up a small number of times. The chain joins TRBV11-2 to TRBJ2-5, with a weak D call TRBD1 (5 bases). V was cut by 1 base and J by 7 bases, with 16 bases left in between. The CDR3 contains 15 residues. Germline V lookup: CDR1 SGHAT, CDR2 FQNNGV. The CDR3 loop is CASSLVLARVGTQYF. For the CDR3, the DNA is TGTGCCAGCAGCTTAGTTCTGGCCAGGGTGGGGACCCAGTACTTC. The full variable domain, completed using reference TRBV11-2 and TRBJ2-5, is EAGVAQSPRYKIIEKRQSVAFWCNPISGHATLYWYQQILGQGPKLLIQFQNNGVVDDSQLPKDRFSAERLKGVDSTLKIQPAKLEDSAVYLCASSLVLARVGTQYFGPGTRLLVL.

V gene TRBV4-1 combines with J gene TRBJ2-3, with TRBD2 matching over 7 bases. This CDR3 region has 15 residues. Trimming cost V 4 bases and J 1 base; bases outside gene matches: 5. Germline assignment: CDR1 MGHRA and CDR2 YSYEKL. As DNA, the CDR3 is TGCGCCAGCAGCCCCCTCCGGGGGGGCACAGATACGCAGTATTTT. This codes for CASSPLRGGTDTQYF.

This clonotype occurred many times. The gene calls are TRBV6-2 or TRBV6-3 and TRBJ2-5; 10 positions agree with TRBD1. Germline loops: CDR1 MNHEY, CDR2 SVGEGT. The V segment lost 0 bases and the J segment 6 bases; nucleotides outside the gene matches: 19. CDR3 length: 20 residues. CDR3 in DNA: TGTGCCAGCAGTTACTCGATTACGGGGACCTGGGACAGGGGAGGGAAGACCCAGTACTTC. This codes for CASSYSITGTWDRGGKTQYF.

The chain is built from TRBV6-1 and TRBJ2-7; 12 nucleotides match TRBD1. Germline lookup yields CDR1 MNHNS and CDR2 SASEGT. V lost 11 bases, J lost 7 bases, and 9 bases stayed unmatched. The CDR3 is 13 amino acids. CDR3 loop: CAAPGQGAGEQYF. The CDR3 DNA sequence: TGTGCCGCACCGGGACAGGGGGCTGGGGAGCAGTACTTC.

The chain couples TRBV2 to TRBJ1-5; 9 nucleotides agree with TRBD1. CDR3 length: 17 amino acids. Germline CDR1 reads SNHLY; CDR2 reads FYNNEI. J gave up 0 bases and V 4 bases, and 7 bases lay outside the gene matches. Written as DNA, the CDR3 is TGTGCCAGCAGTGGACGGGACAGGGCATATAGCAATCAGCCCCAGCATTTT. Protein product: CASSGRDRAYSNQPQHF.

This clonotype appeared many times. The CDR3 DNA sequence: TGCAGCGTCGTGGGACTAGCGGGAGTCGAGGCAGAGACCCAGTACTTC. It yields the protein CSVVGLAGVEAETQYF. The chain links TRBV29-1 to TRBJ2-5; 14 bases align to TRBD2. Losses at the gene ends were 6 bases for V and 4 bases for J; bases not matched to a gene: 10. The CDR3 contains 16 residues. Germline assignment: CDR1 SQVTM and CDR2 ANQGSEA.

This clonotype was observed a few times. The chain is built from TRBV11-2 and TRBJ2-5, with TRBD2 identical over 14 bases. The ends lost 3 bases at V and 5 bases at J; junction bases unmatched: 5. CDR1 and CDR2 (germline): SGHAT, FQNNGV. The CDR3 covers 16 residues. The CDR3 nucleotides are TGTGCCAGCAGCTTGACTAGCGGGGGGGCCGGGGAGACCCAGTACTTC. Protein sequence: CASSLTSGGAGETQYF.

This clonotype was detected a few times. This chain links TRBV11-2 with TRBJ2-1, with a weak D call TRBD2 (5 bases). Germline loops: CDR1 SGHAT, CDR2 FQNNGV. This CDR3 contains 13 residues. Trimming stripped 8 bases from V and 4 bases from J, with 12 bases between. This CDR3 reads CASSDGVYNEQFF. The CDR3 DNA sequence: TGTGCCAGCTCGGACGGGGTGTACAATGAGCAGTTCTTC. The entire variable domain, with the rest obtained from reference TRBV11-2 and TRBJ2-1, is as follows: EAGVAQSPRYKIIEKRQSVAFWCNPISGHATLYWYQQILGQGPKLLIQFQNNGVVDDSQLPKDRFSAERLKGVDSTLKIQPAKLEDSAVYLCASSDGVYNEQFFGPGTRLTVL.